The 24 T cell receptor beta chains reported below all come from one sample, sequenced in a study of T cell responses to AZD1222 COVID-19 vaccine. The repertoire was sequenced with immunoSEQ multiplex PCR; TCRdb's copy has only in-frame clones and lacks some. Among roughly 170,000 clones listed, 88% were seen once. The starting material was peripheral blood, obtained on day 0 of AZD1222 vaccination. The receptor set was obtained from an adult in good health.

The rearrangement links TRBV11-2 to TRBJ2-7; the D is unclear. With 1 base removed from V and 5 bases from J, the gap between germline ends came to 6 bases. The V gene's germline CDR1 is SGHAT and CDR2 FQNNGV. This CDR3 comprises 12 residues. CDR3 in DNA: TGTGCCAGCAGCTTAGGACGGAACGAGCAGTACTTC. This translates into CASSLGRNEQYF. The full variable domain, rest sourced from reference TRBV11-2 and TRBJ2-7, is EAGVAQSPRYKIIEKRQSVAFWCNPISGHATLYWYQQILGQGPKLLIQFQNNGVVDDSQLPKDRFSAERLKGVDSTLKIQPAKLEDSAVYLCASSLGRNEQYFGPGTRLTVT.

The CDR3 bases are TGTGCCAGCAGCACAACACCTGTTGGAACTGAAGCTTTCTTT. Residues: CASSTTPVGTEAFF. The chain links TRBV11-1 to TRBJ1-1; unclear D gene. V shed 5 bases and J shed 5 bases, with 15 bases lying between them. CDR3 length: 14 residues. Looked up from germline, CDR1 is SGHAT and CDR2 is FQDESV (reference sequence).

The rearrangement joins TRBV6-5 to TRBJ1-6, with D possibly TRBD1 on 5 matching bases. CDR1 MNHEY and CDR2 SVGAGI come from the germline V gene. This CDR3 spans 15 amino acids. The ends were cut back, 11 bases at V and 0 bases at J, with 14 bases in the middle. This CDR3 is CACLGGDSYNSPLHF. The CDR3 nucleotides are TGTGCCTGCCTGGGAGGGGACTCCTATAATTCACCCCTCCACTTT.

CDR3 coding DNA: TGTGCCAGCAGACCCAGGACAGGGGCTGGAAACACCATATATTTT. This codes for CASRPRTGAGNTIYF. This chain links TRBV6-5 with TRBJ1-3; TRBD1 matches at 9 bases. The CDR3 spans 15 residues. Trimming removed 6 bases from V and 2 bases from J; junction bases left unmatched: 5. Germline V gene lookup returns CDR1 MNHEY and CDR2 SVGAGI.

This clone is a singleton in its sample. V gene TRBV19 combines with J gene TRBJ1-1; D perhaps matches TRBD1 (6 bases). V lost 5 bases and J lost 7, with 11 bases in between. In germline, CDR1 is LNHDA, CDR2 SQIVND (reference sequence). The length of the CDR3 is 12 residues. The DNA for the CDR3 is TGTGCCAGTAGTGACCGGACAGATGAAGCTTTCTTT. Protein: CASSDRTDEAFF.

The genes are TRBV6-1 and TRBJ1-6; D remains ambiguous. Per germline, CDR1 MNHNS and CDR2 SASEGT. This CDR3 is 16 amino acids long. The V end was cut by 2 bases, the J end by 4 bases, with 12 bases between. The CDR3 nucleotides are TGTGCCAGCAGTGAATTTACCGGGATGTATAATTCACCCCTCCACTTT. Translation gives CASSEFTGMYNSPLHF.

The chain uses TRBV9 and TRBJ2-3, with 12 bases fitting TRBD2. Per germline, CDR1 SGDLS and CDR2 YYNGEE. J was trimmed by 5 bases and V by 3 bases; bases with no gene match: 4. The CDR3 spans 15 residues. The DNA for the CDR3 is TGTGCCAGCAGCGGCCTAGCGGGAGGGAGAGATACGCAGTATTTT. Its translation is CASSGLAGGRDTQYF.

The rearrangement links TRBV6-5 to TRBJ1-2; D gene ambiguous. This CDR3 is 14 amino acids long. Deletions cut 2 bases from V and 3 bases from J, with 10 bases between. Germline CDR1 and CDR2: MNHEY and SVGAGI. This CDR3 reads CASSYGQEDYGYTF. The CDR3 coding sequence is TGTGCCAGCAGTTACGGGCAGGAAGACTATGGCTACACCTTC.

The V and J genes are TRBV18 and TRBJ2-1; 12 bases fit TRBD1. This CDR3 is 16 amino acids long. The germline V gene has CDR1 KGHSH and CDR2 LQKENI. Trimming at V came to 4 bases and at J to 8 bases, leaving 9 bases not matched to a gene. CDR3 region: CASSQTGTGGLDEQFF. CDR3 nucleotides: TGTGCCAGCTCACAAACCGGGACAGGGGGCTTAGATGAGCAGTTCTTC.

The J gene is TRBJ2-1, the V gene TRBV24-1, with D possibly TRBD1 on 5 matching bases. V was pared by 3 bases and J by 4 bases, with 12 bases between. CDR3 size: 15 residues. Germline V gene sequence: CDR1 KGHDR, CDR2 SFDVKD. The CDR3 region is CATSDPQGWYNEQFF. DNA of the CDR3: TGTGCCACCAGTGATCCCCAGGGATGGTACAATGAGCAGTTCTTC.

The chain has TRBV12-5 and TRBJ1-1; no firm D call. Germline assignment: CDR1 LGHNT and CDR2 FRNRAP. The CDR3 length is 14 residues. V dropped 2 bases and J dropped 1 base, with 8 bases sitting between them. The CDR3 DNA follows: TGTGCTAGTGGTTTGTTCGCCAGGAACACTGAAGCTTTCTTT. Protein: CASGLFARNTEAFF.

This clone was detected a few times. The rearrangement links TRBV30 to TRBJ1-6; D not certain. Trimming pared 2 bases from V and 9 bases from J, leaving 17 bases between. The germline V gene has CDR1 GTSNPN and CDR2 SVGIG (reference sequence). This CDR3 contains 15 residues. The CDR3 reads CAWSRLDRKGSPLHF. The CDR3 DNA reads TGTGCCTGGAGTCGCCTTGATCGAAAGGGTTCACCCCTCCACTTT.

The chain has TRBV6-5 and TRBJ2-5; D remains unclear. The CDR3 consists of 12 residues. Trimming took 7 bases from V and 0 from J, leaving 6 bases between them. CDR1 is MNHEY, CDR2 SVGAGI, per germline. CDR3 amino acids: CASMIYQETQYF. The CDR3 coding sequence is TGTGCCAGCATGATCTACCAAGAGACCCAGTACTTC.

This chain uses TRBV6-2 or TRBV6-3 with TRBJ1-5; TRBD1 agrees at 10 bases. J gave up 0 bases and V 4 bases, and 6 bases lay outside the gene matches. Germline loops: CDR1 MNHEY, CDR2 SVGEGT. The CDR3 is made up of 17 amino acids. The CDR3 is CASSFPDRGLSNQPQHF. The CDR3 region has the DNA TGTGCCAGCAGTTTTCCCGACAGGGGGCTTAGCAATCAGCCCCAGCATTTT.

V gene TRBV10-3 combines with J gene TRBJ2-7; perhaps TRBD2 as D (6 bases). Per germline, CDR1 ENHRY and CDR2 SYGVKD. The CDR3 length is 13 residues. Trimming left V 4 bases short and J 6 bases short, with 13 bases between. This CDR3 is CAISGRDDGEQYF. The CDR3 DNA follows: TGTGCCATCAGTGGGCGGGATGATGGCGAGCAGTACTTC.

The V and J genes are TRBV6-5 and TRBJ2-2, with D tentatively TRBD2 (5 bases). Between the trimmed V and J ends, which lost 7 bases and 6 bases, there was a span of 12 bases. CDR3 size: 13 residues. CDR1 and CDR2 (germline): MNHEY, SVGAGI. CDR3: CASNIGSSGELFF. CDR3 nucleotides: TGTGCCAGCAATATTGGGAGTTCCGGGGAGCTGTTTTTT.

V gene TRBV18 combines with J gene TRBJ2-3; 7 bases align to TRBD2. Germline loops: CDR1 KGHSH, CDR2 LQKENI. With V trimmed by 3 bases and J by 1 base, 4 bases remained unmatched. The CDR3 sequence is 15 residues long. In nucleotides, the CDR3 is TGTGCCAGCTCACCTGCTCGGGGGGGCACAGATACGCAGTATTTT. As protein: CASSPARGGTDTQYF.

V usage is TRBV27 and J usage is TRBJ2-7; 8 positions match TRBD1. The length of the CDR3 is 14 residues. V lost 4 bases and J lost 2; bases outside the gene matches: 4. The germline gives CDR1 MNHEY, CDR2 SMNVEV (reference sequence). The CDR3 DNA follows: TGTGCCAGCAGTTCGACAGGGGTTACCTACGAGCAGTACTTC. This translates into CASSSTGVTYEQYF.

DNA for the CDR3: TGTGCCAGTAGTATAGGTCTATTAACTAGCGGGGTAGTCCCCGGGGAGCTGTTTTTT. As protein: CASSIGLLTSGVVPGELFF. V is TRBV19 and J is TRBJ2-2; 10 positions agree with TRBD2. Trimming removed 1 base from V and 6 bases from J; junction bases left unmatched: 14. The CDR3 extends over 19 amino acids. Germline V gene data show CDR1 as LNHDA and CDR2 as SQIVND (reference sequence). The entire variable domain, with the rest obtained from reference TRBV19 and TRBJ2-2, is as follows: DGGITQSPKYLFRKEGQNVTLSCEQNLNHDAMYWYRQDPGQGLRLIYYSQIVNDFQKGDIAEGYSVSREKKESFPLTVTSAQKNPTAFYLCASSIGLLTSGVVPGELFFGEGSRLTVL.

V usage is TRBV28 and J usage is TRBJ2-4, with a weak D call TRBD2 (7 bases). Between the trimmed V and J ends, which lost 8 bases and 0 bases, there was a span of 11 bases. Germline V gene lookup returns CDR1 MDHEN and CDR2 SYDVKM. There are 14 residues in the CDR3. The CDR3 bases are TGTGCCAGCTTGGGGGGGCCAGCCAAAAACATTCAGTACTTC. Translating it yields CASLGGPAKNIQYF.

This chain links TRBV7-9 with TRBJ2-3, with TRBD2 matching over 16 bases. Germline V gives CDR1 SEHNR, CDR2 FQNEAQ (reference sequence). This CDR3 spans 19 amino acids. Trimming took 5 bases from V and 3 from J; bases not matched to a gene: 11. The CDR3 coding sequence is TGTGCCAGCAGCCCCGCCGGGACTAGCGGGGGGGTTCGTACAGATACGCAGTATTTT. This gives the protein CASSPAGTSGGVRTDTQYF.

This clone has only a few counts. The chain joins TRBV7-9 to TRBJ2-7; tentative D call: TRBD2 (6 bases). V was cut by 5 bases and J by 2 bases, with 22 bases left in between. CDR1 SEHNR and CDR2 FQNEAQ come from the germline V gene (reference sequence). The CDR3 loop spans 17 amino acids. The CDR3 here is CASSPTDSVPGAYEQYF. In nucleotides, the CDR3 is TGTGCCAGCAGCCCAACTGACAGCGTCCCGGGGGCCTACGAGCAGTACTTC.

This chain joins TRBV28 and TRBJ1-6; the D is unclear. The CDR3 sequence is 14 residues long. Trimming stripped 5 bases from V and 10 bases from J, with 15 bases between. CDR1 and CDR2 (germline): MDHEN, SYDVKM. The CDR3, as DNA: TGTGCCAGCAGTCCCCAATCAGGAACCTCACCCCTCCACTTT. This translates into CASSPQSGTSPLHF.

This chain links TRBV25-1 with TRBJ1-1, with no clear D. V lost 6 bases, J lost 8 bases, and 16 bases lay in between. The length of the CDR3 is 13 residues. Looked up from germline, CDR1 is MGHDK and CDR2 is SYGVNS. The CDR3 DNA is TGTGCCAGCAGCGGGCAGACTAACGGCGAAGCTTTCTTT. Translation: CASSGQTNGEAFF.